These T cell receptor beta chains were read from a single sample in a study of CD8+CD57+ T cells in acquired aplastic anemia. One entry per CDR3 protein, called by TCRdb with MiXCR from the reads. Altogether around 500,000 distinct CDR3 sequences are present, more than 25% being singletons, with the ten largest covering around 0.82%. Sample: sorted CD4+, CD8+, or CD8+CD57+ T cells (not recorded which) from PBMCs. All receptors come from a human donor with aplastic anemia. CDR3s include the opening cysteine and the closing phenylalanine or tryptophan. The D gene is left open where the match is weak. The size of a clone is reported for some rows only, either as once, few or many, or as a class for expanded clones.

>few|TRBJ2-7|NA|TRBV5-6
CASSLKGTYEQYF
TGTGCCAGCAGCTTGAAGGGAACCTACGAGCAGTACTTC
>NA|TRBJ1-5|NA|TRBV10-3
CAISGTPSARVPVGQPQHF
TGTGCCATCAGTGGGACCCCCTCGGCCAGGGTCCCGGTGGGTCAGCCCCAGCATTTT
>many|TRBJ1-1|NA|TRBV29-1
CSVTDAEAFF
TGCAGCGTGACGGACGCTGAAGCTTTCTTT
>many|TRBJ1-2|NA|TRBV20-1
CSADHLDRDYGYTF
TGCAGTGCCGACCACCTGGACCGCGATTATGGCTACACCTTC
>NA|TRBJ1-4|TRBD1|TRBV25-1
CASSPHGQGIRGEKLFF
TGTGCCAGCAGTCCGCATGGACAGGGGATTAGAGGCGAAAAACTGTTTTTT
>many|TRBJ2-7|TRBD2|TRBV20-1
CSASQWEGLSYEQYF
TGCAGTGCTAGTCAGTGGGAGGGCCTATCCTACGAGCAGTACTTC
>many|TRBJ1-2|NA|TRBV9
CASSVAVGADYGYTF
TGTGCCAGCAGCGTAGCCGTAGGGGCTGACTATGGCTACACCTTC
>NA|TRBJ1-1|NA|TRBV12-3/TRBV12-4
CASSLPPQNTEAFF
TGTGCCAGCAGTTTGCCTCCGCAGAACACTGAAGCTTTCTTT
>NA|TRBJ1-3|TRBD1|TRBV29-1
CSVVDRAGNTIYF
TGCAGCGTTGTCGACAGGGCTGGAAACACCATATATTTT
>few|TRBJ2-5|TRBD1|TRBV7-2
CASSSDRGRGETQYF
TGTGCCAGCAGCTCGGACAGGGGCAGGGGAGAGACCCAGTACTTC
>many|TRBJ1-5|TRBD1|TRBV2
CASSEGQGGNQPQHF
TGTGCCAGCAGTGAAGGACAGGGAGGCAATCAGCCCCAGCATTTT
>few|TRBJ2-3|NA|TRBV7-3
CASRGIAGSFGDTQYF
TGTGCCAGCAGGGGTATTGCGGGTTCCTTTGGAGATACGCAGTATTTT
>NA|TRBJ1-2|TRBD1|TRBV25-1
CVSSRQGSYGYAF
TGTGTCAGCAGCAGACAGGGGTCCTATGGCTACGCCTTC
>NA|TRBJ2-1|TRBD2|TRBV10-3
CAISPSGIHYNEQFF
TGTGCCATCAGTCCAAGCGGGATCCACTACAATGAGCAGTTCTTC
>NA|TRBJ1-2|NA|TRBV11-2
CASSLKGLNGYAF
TGTGCCAGCAGCTTAAAGGGTCTTAATGGCTACGCCTTC
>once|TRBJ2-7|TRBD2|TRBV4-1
CASSQEDGREQYF
TGCGCCAGCAGCCAAGAAGACGGGAGGGAGCAGTACTTC
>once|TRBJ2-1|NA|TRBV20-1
CSADGISYNEQFF
TGCAGTGCGGACGGGATTTCGTACAATGAGCAGTTCTTC
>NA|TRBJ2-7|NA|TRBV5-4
CAPTPGAYEQYF
TGTGCCCCCACCCCGGGGGCCTACGAGCAGTACTTC
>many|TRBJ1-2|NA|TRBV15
CATSSGGLDRYGYTF
TGTGCCACCTCATCGGGGGGGCTTGATAGGTATGGCTACACCTTC
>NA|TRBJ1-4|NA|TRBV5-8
CASSRLGTEKLFF
TGTGCCAGCAGCAGACTCGGGACCGAAAAACTGTTTTTT
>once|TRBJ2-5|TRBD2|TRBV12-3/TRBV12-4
CASSRGLAGDETQYF
TGTGCCAGCAGCCGGGGACTAGCGGGAGATGAGACCCAGTACTTC
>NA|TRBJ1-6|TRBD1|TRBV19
CASSGTGGLAPLHF
TGTGCCAGTAGTGGGACAGGGGGTTTAGCACCCCTCCACTTT
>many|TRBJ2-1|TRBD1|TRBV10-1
CASSEGQGGNEQFF
TGCGCCAGCAGTGAGGGACAGGGAGGTAATGAGCAGTTCTTC
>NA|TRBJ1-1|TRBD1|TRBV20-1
CSASKQGWGTEAFF
TGCAGTGCTAGCAAACAGGGGTGGGGGACTGAAGCTTTCTTT
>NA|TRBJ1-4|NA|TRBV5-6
CASSSGRLNEKLFF
TGTGCCAGCAGCTCGGGACGGTTAAATGAAAAACTGTTTTTT
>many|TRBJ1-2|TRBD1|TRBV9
CASSVVPGGSDGYTF
TGTGCCAGCAGCGTTGTCCCAGGGGGCTCGGATGGCTACACCTTC
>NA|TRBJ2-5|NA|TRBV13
CASSLGQGGVETQYF
TGTGCCAGCAGCTTAGGACAGGGGGGGGTAGAGACCCAGTACTTC
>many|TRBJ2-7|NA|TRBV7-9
CASGDGLYEQYF
TGTGCCAGCGGCGACGGGCTCTACGAGCAGTACTTC
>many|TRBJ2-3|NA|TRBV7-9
CASSLGIPTQYF
TGTGCCAGCAGCTTAGGAATACCTACGCAGTATTTT
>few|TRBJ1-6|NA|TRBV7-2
CASSGGMMGSPLHF
TGTGCCAGCAGCGGGGGGATGATGGGGTCACCCCTCCACTTT
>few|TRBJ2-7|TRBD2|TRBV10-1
CASSYSGTSGYEQYF
TGCGCCAGCAGCTATTCTGGGACTAGCGGCTACGAGCAGTACTTC
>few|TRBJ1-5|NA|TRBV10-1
CASGQGSQPQHF
TGCGCCAGCGGTCAGGGCAGTCAGCCCCAGCATTTT
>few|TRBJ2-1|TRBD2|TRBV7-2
CASSSLADPFNEQFF
TGTGCCAGCAGCTCACTAGCGGATCCTTTCAATGAGCAGTTCTTC
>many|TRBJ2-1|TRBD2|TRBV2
CASRKGLADNEQFF
TGTGCCAGCAGGAAGGGACTAGCGGACAATGAGCAGTTCTTC
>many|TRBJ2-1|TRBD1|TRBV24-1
CATSEATGGSYNEQFF
TGTGCCACCAGTGAAGCGACAGGGGGCTCCTACAATGAGCAGTTCTTC
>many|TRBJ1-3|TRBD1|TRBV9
CASSVEGQAGNTIYF
TGTGCCAGCAGCGTAGAAGGACAGGCTGGAAACACCATATATTTT
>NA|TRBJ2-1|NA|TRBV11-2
CASSSEVGRAKGLEQFF
TGTGCCAGCAGCTCGGAGGTTGGCAGGGCCAAGGGTCTTGAGCAGTTCTTC
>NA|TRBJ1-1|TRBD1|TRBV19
CASSPLQGVMNTEAFF
TGTGCCAGTAGTCCACTCCAGGGGGTCATGAACACTGAAGCTTTCTTT
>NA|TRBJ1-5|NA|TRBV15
CATSRTGGDQPQHF
TGTGCCACCAGCAGGACAGGCGGGGATCAGCCCCAGCATTTT
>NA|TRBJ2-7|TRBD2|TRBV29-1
CSVVGTSGGREQYF
TGCAGCGTTGTCGGGACTAGCGGGGGGAGGGAGCAGTACTTC
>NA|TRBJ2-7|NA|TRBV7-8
CASSEGGTYGQYF
TGTGCCAGCAGTGAGGGGGGGACCTACGGGCAGTACTTC
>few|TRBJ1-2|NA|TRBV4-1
CASSQRGGRIANYGYTF
TGCGCCAGCAGCCAAAGGGGGGGAAGAATTGCTAACTATGGCTACACCTTC
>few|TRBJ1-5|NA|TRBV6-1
CASSSLWGPQHF
TGTGCCAGCAGCTCCCTTTGGGGGCCCCAGCATTTT
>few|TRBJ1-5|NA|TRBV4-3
CASSQGLDVTQPQHF
TGCGCCAGCAGCCAAGGGCTAGACGTCACTCAGCCCCAGCATTTT
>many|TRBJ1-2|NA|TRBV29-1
CSVGTVFETF
TGCAGCGTTGGGACGGTTTTTGAGACCTTC
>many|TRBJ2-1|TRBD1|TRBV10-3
CATARAGGPNEQFF
TGTGCCACCGCTAGGGCAGGGGGTCCGAATGAGCAGTTCTTC
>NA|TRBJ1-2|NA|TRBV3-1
CASSQATGFGYGYTF
TGTGCCAGCAGCCAAGCAACAGGGTTTGGCTATGGCTACACCTTC
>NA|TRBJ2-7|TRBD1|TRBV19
CASSNQGAYEQYF
TGTGCCAGTAGTAACCAGGGGGCCTACGAGCAGTACTTC
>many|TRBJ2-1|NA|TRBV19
CASTTLATWDYNEQFF
TGTGCCAGTACCACACTGGCGACGTGGGACTACAATGAGCAGTTCTTC
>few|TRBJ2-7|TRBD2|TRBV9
CASSPESGSLYEQYF
TGTGCCAGCAGCCCAGAGAGCGGGAGTCTGTACGAGCAGTACTTC
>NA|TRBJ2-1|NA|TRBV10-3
CAISATDSSSYNEQFF
TGTGCCATCAGTGCCACGGACAGTTCCTCCTACAATGAGCAGTTCTTC